A selection of T cell receptor beta chains follows, all from one sample in a study of shared clonotypes between healthy human individuals. TCRdb's copy holds only in-frame clones and misses some; the assay was immunoSEQ multiplex PCR. This table holds some 1,600,000 clones, 95% to 99% found once. The material sequenced was naive CD4+ T cells sorted from blood. These receptors were collected from a man aged 25 to 40 in good health. Both conserved end residues are part of each CDR3. D genes are given only for firm matches. The size field is filled for only some rows; it gives once, few, many or a size class.

V gene: TRBV5-1
clone size: once
D gene: .
J gene: TRBJ2-1
CDR3 protein: CASSLEGFREQFF
CDR3 DNA: TGCGCCAGCAGCTTGGAGGGTTTCCGGGAGCAGTTCTTC

V gene: TRBV28
clone size: .
D gene: TRBD1
J gene: TRBJ2-5
CDR3 protein: CASSFRTGGQETQYF
CDR3 DNA: TGTGCCAGCAGTTTTAGGACAGGGGGTCAAGAGACCCAGTACTTC

V gene: TRBV6-1
clone size: .
D gene: TRBD1
J gene: TRBJ2-7
CDR3 protein: CASSESSWDRGSWEQYF
CDR3 DNA: TGTGCCAGCAGTGAATCCAGTTGGGACAGGGGGTCGTGGGAGCAGTACTTC

V gene: TRBV11-3
clone size: .
D gene: .
J gene: TRBJ2-7
CDR3 protein: CASSSTGLSYEQYF
CDR3 DNA: TGTGCCAGCAGCTCAACAGGACTCTCCTACGAGCAGTACTTC

V gene: TRBV6-1
clone size: .
D gene: .
J gene: TRBJ2-3
CDR3 protein: CAGGASTDTQYF
CDR3 DNA: TGTGCCGGGGGGGCCAGCACAGATACGCAGTATTTT

V gene: TRBV10-3
clone size: .
D gene: .
J gene: TRBJ1-2
CDR3 protein: CAISEPRPGDYGYTF
CDR3 DNA: TGTGCCATCAGTGAGCCCCGACCGGGTGACTATGGCTACACCTTC

V gene: TRBV28
clone size: .
D gene: .
J gene: TRBJ2-5
CDR3 protein: CASSGRGGVGGPQYF
CDR3 DNA: TGTGCCAGCAGTGGCCGTGGCGGCGTAGGAGGGCCGCAGTACTTC

V gene: TRBV7-9
clone size: .
D gene: TRBD2
J gene: TRBJ2-1
CDR3 protein: CASSRRASSGLSYNEQFF
CDR3 DNA: TGTGCCAGCAGCAGACGAGCCTCTAGCGGCCTTTCCTACAATGAGCAGTTCTTC

V gene: TRBV6-6
clone size: .
D gene: .
J gene: TRBJ2-1
CDR3 protein: CASSPKSNEQFF
CDR3 DNA: TGTGCCAGCAGTCCTAAGTCTAATGAGCAGTTCTTC

V gene: TRBV27
clone size: .
D gene: TRBD1
J gene: TRBJ1-1
CDR3 protein: CASRGQGFVGAFF
CDR3 DNA: TGTGCCAGCAGAGGACAGGGGTTCGTGGGAGCTTTCTTT

V gene: TRBV18
clone size: .
D gene: .
J gene: TRBJ2-1
CDR3 protein: CASSPLSLANEQFF
CDR3 DNA: TGTGCCAGCTCACCACTCAGCCTAGCGAATGAGCAGTTCTTC